The 17 T cell receptor beta chains below were found in one sample sequenced in a study of T cell changes during pregnancy in multiple sclerosis. The data were produced by immunoSEQ multiplex PCR, yet TCRdb's version contains in-frame clones alone and is incomplete. The sample lists approximately 110,000 clones, 92% occurring once. The material sequenced was peripheral blood, taken in the third trimester of pregnancy. The receptors originated from a female donor with multiple sclerosis, enrolled in a pregnancy study.

V gene TRBV5-1 combines with J gene TRBJ2-3; 7 nucleotides line up with TRBD1. Germline assignment: CDR1 SGHRS and CDR2 YFSETQ. The CDR3 totals 14 residues. The trim removed 4 bases at V and 2 bases at J, leaving 4 bases unmatched. CDR3 DNA sequence: TGCGCCAGCAGCGAGGGACAGACCACAGATACGCAGTATTTT. Its protein product is CASSEGQTTDTQYF.

This chain connects TRBV20-1 to TRBJ1-1, with D unclear. The ends were cut back, 2 bases at V and 6 bases at J, with 7 bases in the middle. This CDR3 is built from 11 residues. The germline V gene encodes CDR1 DFQATT and CDR2 SNEGSKA (reference sequence). CDR3 residues: CSARRLAEAFF. For the CDR3, the DNA is TGCAGTGCTAGAAGATTAGCTGAAGCTTTCTTT.

This clone was seen just once. For the CDR3, the DNA is TGTGCCAGCAGCTCCACCCTAGGCGTAATCGGGGGGACCCAGTACTTC. This codes for CASSSTLGVIGGTQYF. The J gene is TRBJ2-5, the V gene TRBV7-2; possibly TRBD2 for D (6 bases). The germline gives CDR1 SGHTA, CDR2 FQGNSA. The CDR3 sequence is 16 residues long. Trimming took off 4 bases at V and 7 bases at J, with 22 bases between the two ends.

The chain recombines TRBV2 with TRBJ2-5; D is undetermined. Trimming pared 7 bases from V and 1 base from J, leaving 10 bases between. The CDR3 extends over 13 amino acids. The V gene's germline CDR1 is SNHLY and CDR2 FYNNEI. The DNA of the CDR3 is TGTGCCAGCACAAGAGAGGTCCAAGAGACCCAGTACTTC. Translation gives CASTREVQETQYF.

This chain connects TRBV25-1 to TRBJ2-1; D may be TRBD1 (5 bases). With 7 bases removed from V and 0 bases from J, the gap between germline ends came to 7 bases. Germline values: CDR1 MGHDK, CDR2 SYGVNS. CDR3 length equals 13 residues. The CDR3 spells CASTGNSYNEQFF. The CDR3, as DNA: TGTGCCAGCACAGGGAACTCCTACAATGAGCAGTTCTTC. Variable domain in full (rest from reference TRBV25-1 and TRBJ2-1): EADIYQTPRYLVIGTGKKITLECSQTMGHDKMYWYQQDPGMELHLIHYSYGVNSTEKGDLSSESTVSRIRTEHFPLTLESARPSHTSQYLCASTGNSYNEQFFGPGTRLTVL.

The rearrangement uses TRBV19 and TRBJ1-2; no firm D call. The germline V gene encodes CDR1 LNHDA and CDR2 SQIVND (reference sequence). The CDR3 spans 13 residues. V lost 2 bases to trimming and J lost 2 bases, with 6 bases between them. The CDR3 DNA reads TGTGCCAGTAGTATAAGGCGGAACTATGGCTACACCTTC. It translates to CASSIRRNYGYTF.

J is TRBJ2-6 and V is TRBV7-9, with 9 nucleotides matching TRBD1. The CDR3 sequence is 16 residues long. Germline V gene data show CDR1 as SEHNR and CDR2 as FQNEAQ (reference sequence). The V and J ends lost 3 bases and 4 bases, in that order; junction bases with no gene match: 4. This chain's CDR3 is CASSFGTGTGANVLTF. The CDR3 DNA sequence: TGTGCCAGCAGCTTCGGGACAGGGACCGGGGCCAACGTCCTGACTTTC.

The CDR3 region has the DNA TGTGCCAGCAGCTTTCGTATGGGGGGGGGCCTGGAGACCCAGTACTTC. Translating gives CASSFRMGGGLETQYF. The chain couples TRBV5-4 to TRBJ2-5; tentatively, D is TRBD2 (7 bases). CDR3 length: 16 amino acids. Germline CDR1 and CDR2: SGHNT and YYREEE (reference sequence). V lost 2 bases and J 5 bases, leaving 19 bases between the germline ends.

The chain joins TRBV10-3 to TRBJ1-2; the D gene is possibly TRBD1 (5 bases). V was pared by 4 bases and J by 5 bases, with 14 bases between. This CDR3 region has 14 residues. Germline values: CDR1 ENHRY, CDR2 SYGVKD. CDR3 loop: CAISVEGEGYGYTF. The CDR3 DNA reads as TGTGCCATCAGTGTGGAGGGAGAGGGGTATGGCTACACCTTC.

Details on this clone: The germline gene is not matched at one end of the junction; a read error may be the cause. The CDR3 region has the DNA TGTGCTAGCTCACTACAAGTGAACACTGAAGCTTTCTTT. Amino acid sequence: CASSLQVNTEAFF. The V and J genes are TRBV18 and TRBJ1-1; D is unclear. Germline CDR1 KGHSH, CDR2 LQKENI. There are 13 residues in the CDR3.

This chain uses TRBV10-3 with TRBJ2-3, with TRBD2 matching over 7 bases. Germline V gene lookup returns CDR1 ENHRY and CDR2 SYGVKD. The CDR3 spans 12 residues. J gave up 5 bases and V 11 bases, and 7 bases lay outside the gene matches. For the CDR3, the DNA is TGTGCCGGCGGAGGGGAGGGAGATACGCAGTATTTT. It encodes CAGGGEGDTQYF.

The rearrangement uses TRBV5-6 and TRBJ2-3; 11 nucleotides agree with TRBD2. Germline V gene lookup returns CDR1 SGHDT and CDR2 YYEEEE. J lost 2 bases, V lost 3 bases, and 2 bases had no gene match. This CDR3 spans 15 amino acids. DNA of the CDR3: TGTGCCAGCAGCTCGACTAGCGGGAACACAGATACGCAGTATTTT. This encodes CASSSTSGNTDTQYF.

The chain is built from TRBV27 and TRBJ2-5; TRBD2 is a possible D gene (5 bases). Germline values: CDR1 MNHEY, CDR2 SMNVEV (reference sequence). V shed 6 bases and J shed 5 bases, with 13 bases lying between them. The length of the CDR3 is 13 residues. CDR3 in DNA: TGTGCCAGCAGCTTCGGGAAAGGGGAGACCCAGTACTTC. Protein sequence: CASSFGKGETQYF.

The chain joins TRBV6-5 to TRBJ1-2, with 7 positions matching TRBD1. The germline CDR1 and CDR2 sequences are MNHEY and SVGAGI. The CDR3 covers 13 residues. Trimming cost V 2 bases and J 6 bases; bases outside gene matches: 3. Here the CDR3 DNA reads TGTGCCAGCAGTTACATAGGGGGCGATGGCTACACCTTC. As protein: CASSYIGGDGYTF.

The chain recombines TRBV7-3 with TRBJ2-1; TRBD2 matches 13 bases. The CDR3 loop spans 15 amino acids. The germline V gene has CDR1 SGHTA and CDR2 FQGTGA. The V gene end was trimmed by 3 bases and the J gene end by 12 bases; junction bases not matched to a gene: 8. CDR3 loop: CASSFRTSGSFGQFF. DNA for the CDR3: TGTGCCAGCAGCTTCAGGACTAGCGGGAGTTTCGGGCAGTTCTTC.

The chain employs TRBV30 and TRBJ2-4; D possibly corresponds to TRBD2 (6 bases). Germline assignment: CDR1 GTSNPN and CDR2 SVGIG (reference sequence). Trimming took 0 bases from V and 6 from J, leaving 15 bases between them. This CDR3 region has 15 residues. The CDR3 is CAWSVDTGGGNIQYF. The CDR3 coding sequence is TGTGCCTGGAGTGTAGACACCGGGGGAGGAAACATTCAGTACTTC.

V is TRBV7-6 and J is TRBJ1-1, with a tentative D call TRBD1 (5 bases). Germline CDR1 SGHVS, CDR2 FNYEAQ. Trimming pared 1 base from V and 5 bases from J, leaving 23 bases between. The CDR3 is 18 residues long. The CDR3 DNA reads as TGTGCCAGCAGCTTAGGCGGGGCAAAAGGGACGGCGCGTACTGAAGCTTTCTTT. Encoded protein: CASSLGGAKGTARTEAFF.